The clone carrying this T cell receptor beta chain was seen a single time. V was pared by 3 bases and J by 6 bases, with 12 bases of the junction left unmatched. The CDR3 sequence is 16 residues long. The germline V gene encodes CDR1 SGHNT and CDR2 YYREEE (reference sequence). These data belong to a study of blood T cell repertoires in COVID-19. The overall study: Researchers got acute and convalescent COVID-19 samples from the United States, Italy and Spain. PBMCs, B-cell-depleted T cells, or T cells were the source of the cDNA or gDNA that made up the material.

The authors' processing: Quantification of nucleated cells was approximated via reference gene primer amplification. TCRdb keeps only in-frame clones here, not all; method: immunoSEQ multiplex PCR. V and J calls and clone size are those listed in that table; D and trimming were worked out from the DNA. The table shows approximately 150,000 clones, with about four fifths occurring only once. This receptor was taken from a man in his 70s with acute or convalescent COVID-19. Material: peripheral blood. This sequence joins TRBV5-4 and TRBJ2-7; 10 positions match TRBD2. CDR3 in amino acids: CASSWAASGSISEQYF. In nucleotides, the CDR3 is TGTGCCAGCAGCTGGGCCGCTAGCGGGAGTATTTCCGAGCAGTACTTC.